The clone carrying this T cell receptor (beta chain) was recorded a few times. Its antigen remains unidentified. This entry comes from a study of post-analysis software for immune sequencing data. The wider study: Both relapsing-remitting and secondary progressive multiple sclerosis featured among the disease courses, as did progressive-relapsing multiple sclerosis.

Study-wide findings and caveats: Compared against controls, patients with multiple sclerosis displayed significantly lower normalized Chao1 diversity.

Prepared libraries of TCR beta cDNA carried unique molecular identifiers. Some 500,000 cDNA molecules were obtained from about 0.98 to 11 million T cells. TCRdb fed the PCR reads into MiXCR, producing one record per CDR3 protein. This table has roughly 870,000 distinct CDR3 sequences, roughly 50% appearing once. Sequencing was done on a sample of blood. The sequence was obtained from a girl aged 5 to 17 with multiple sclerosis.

The CDR3 sequence: CASSPGRSGANVLTF. The CDR3 region has the DNA TGTGCCAGCAGTCCTGGAAGGTCTGGGGCCAACGTCCTGACTTTC. The chain employs TRBV12-3 or TRBV12-4 and TRBJ2-6, with D unclear. V gave up 5 bases and J gave up 1 base, with 9 bases separating them. The CDR3 consists of 15 residues.